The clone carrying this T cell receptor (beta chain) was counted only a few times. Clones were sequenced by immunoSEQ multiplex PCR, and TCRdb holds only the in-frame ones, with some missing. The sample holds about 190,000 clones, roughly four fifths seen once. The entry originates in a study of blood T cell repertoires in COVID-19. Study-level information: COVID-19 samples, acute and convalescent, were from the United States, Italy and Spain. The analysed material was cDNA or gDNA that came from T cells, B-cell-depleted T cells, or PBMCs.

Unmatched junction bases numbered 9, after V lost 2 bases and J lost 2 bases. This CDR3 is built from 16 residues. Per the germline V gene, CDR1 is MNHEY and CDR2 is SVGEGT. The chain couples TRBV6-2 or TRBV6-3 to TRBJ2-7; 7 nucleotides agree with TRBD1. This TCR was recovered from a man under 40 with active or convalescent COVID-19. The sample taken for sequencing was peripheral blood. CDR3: CASSYPPTGNPYEQYF. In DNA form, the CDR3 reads TGTGCCAGCAGTTACCCCCCGACAGGGAACCCCTACGAGCAGTACTTC.